This T cell receptor beta chain stems from a study of cytomegalovirus exposure and HLA in healthy donors. General observations from the study: From TCR beta sequences, most subjects' HLA-A and HLA-B alleles were reportedly predicted accurately. Some V segments could not be told apart, so they were left out, TRBV6-2 and TRBV6-3 among them. TCR beta chain V- and J-gene trimming was linked, in a later analysis, to a missense variant in DCLRE1C.

13 Jbeta primers and 60 Vbeta primers were used for the PCR. The assay was immunoSEQ multiplex PCR, and TCRdb's table has in-frame clones only and misses some. The listing records 200,000 or so clones. With 6 bases removed from V and 11 bases from J, the gap between germline ends came to 28 bases. The CDR3 consists of 16 residues. From germline, CDR1 is KGHSH and CDR2 LQKENI. Everyone who donated was a healthy bone marrow donor. A remark on this clone: Its specificity is not known.

V gene TRBV18 combines with J gene TRBJ2-5; maybe TRBD2 (5 bases). This TCR derives from a boy aged 10-17 years in good health and CMV-seronegative. Sequencing used PBMCs. The CDR3: CASSPTPDSAGDEQYF. For the CDR3, the DNA is TGTGCCAGCTCTCCAACCCCGGATAGCGCGGGTGATGAGCAGTACTTC.